These 32 T cell receptor beta chains were sequenced from one sample in a study of STAT5B mutations in CD4+ large granular lymphocyte leukemia (dated by TCRdb to the early 2020s). The receptor library was made with the immunoSEQ multiplex PCR assay. Sourced from immuneACCESS, this table was stored by TCRdb with only in-frame sequences that have V and J called. A share of the clones is absent; for the studies checked, an unresolved V gene accounts for under half, and the remainder has no known explanation. The sample contains around 32,000 clones, approximately 81% of them found a single time. The ten largest clones represent 2.5% to 3% of the sample. Sequenced sample: CD4+ T cells from blood buffy coats. The receptors were sampled from a human donor in good health.

V gene TRBV2 combines with J gene TRBJ2-3; D is unresolved. CDR3 length: 13 amino acids. Germline V gene data show CDR1 as SNHLY and CDR2 as FYNNEI. Trimming stripped 4 bases from V and 1 base from J, with 6 bases between. In DNA, the CDR3 is TGTGCCAGCAGTGTTGAGGGCACAGATACGCAGTATTTT. Its translation is CASSVEGTDTQYF. The variable domain in full, completed from reference TRBV2 and TRBJ2-3, reads EPEVTQTPSHQVTQMGQEVILRCVPISNHLYFYWYRQILGQKVEFLVSFYNNEISEKSEIFDDQFSVERPDGSNFTLKIRSTKLEDSAMYFCASSVEGTDTQYFGPGTRLTVL.

This clone has a single count. The chain carries TRBV7-9 and TRBJ2-1, with 8 positions matching TRBD1. J gave up 3 bases and V 5 bases, and 15 bases lay outside the gene matches. The CDR3 is 18 residues long. Germline CDR1 reads SEHNR; CDR2 reads FQNEAQ (reference sequence). The CDR3 reads CASSQPRTGGRNYNEQFF. DNA of the CDR3: TGTGCCAGCAGCCAACCTCGAACAGGGGGACGAAACTACAATGAGCAGTTCTTC.

The gene calls are TRBV15 and TRBJ2-7; no clear D gene. The germline gives CDR1 LNHNV, CDR2 YYDKDF (reference sequence). The V end lost 0 bases, the J end lost 0 bases, and 9 bases lay between the germline ends. CDR3 size: 15 residues. The CDR3 sequence is CATSRDLPLSYEQYF. The CDR3 bases are TGTGCCACCAGCAGAGATCTCCCTCTCTCCTACGAGCAGTACTTC.

V is TRBV15 and J is TRBJ2-1, with a tentative D call TRBD2 (5 bases). V was shortened by 0 bases and J by 9 bases, with 9 bases between the two germline ends. CDR3 size: 13 residues. Germline CDR1 LNHNV, CDR2 YYDKDF (reference sequence). The CDR3 DNA sequence: TGTGCCACCAGCAGAGATCTAGCCCGTGAGCAGTTCTTC. Its translation is CATSRDLAREQFF.

This clone was detected a few times. The chain joins TRBV28 to TRBJ1-1, with 9 bases aligning to TRBD1. Germline CDR1 MDHEN, CDR2 SYDVKM. Trimming cost V 6 bases and J 4 bases; bases outside gene matches: 6. This CDR3 comprises 14 residues. The CDR3, as DNA: TGTGCCAGCAGCCCCCCGGGACAGGGCACTGAAGCTTTCTTT. As protein: CASSPPGQGTEAFF.

In DNA form, the CDR3 reads TGCGCCAGCAGCCAAGAGGGGTACAGGGCGCTGGACGAGCAGTACTTC. This codes for CASSQEGYRALDEQYF. The rearrangement uses TRBV4-1 and TRBJ2-7; D may be TRBD1 (6 bases). The V gene lost 0 bases and the J gene lost 5 bases, with 17 bases spanning the gap. Germline V gene sequence: CDR1 MGHRA, CDR2 YSYEKL. The CDR3 is made up of 16 amino acids.

The rearrangement joins TRBV2 to TRBJ1-4; the D gene is possibly TRBD1 (5 bases). This CDR3 has 13 amino acids. Germline-derived CDR1 and CDR2 are SNHLY and FYNNEI. Deletions cut 5 bases from V and 5 bases from J, with 9 bases between. CDR3 amino acids: CASSFGQNEKLFF. The CDR3 nucleotides read TGTGCCAGCAGTTTTGGACAAAATGAAAAACTGTTTTTT.

The chain has TRBV30 and TRBJ1-3; the D is unclear. This CDR3 comprises 15 residues. V lost 0 bases and J 0 bases, leaving 9 bases between the germline ends. Germline V gene data show CDR1 as GTSNPN and CDR2 as SVGIG (reference sequence). The CDR3 region is CAWSVTATSGNTIYF. The DNA of the CDR3 is TGTGCCTGGAGTGTAACAGCCACCTCTGGAAACACCATATATTTT.

The gene calls are TRBV20-1 and TRBJ1-5, with D perhaps matching TRBD1 (5 bases). V was cut by 6 bases and J by 7 bases, with 10 bases left in between. This CDR3 comprises 11 residues. The germline V gene has CDR1 DFQATT and CDR2 SNEGSKA (reference sequence). The CDR3 sequence: CSARGGQPQHF. In DNA form, the CDR3 reads TGCAGTGCCCGGGGGGGGCAGCCCCAGCATTTT.

The chain carries TRBV27 and TRBJ2-7; 10 bases agree with TRBD1. This CDR3 has 15 amino acids. The germline gives CDR1 MNHEY, CDR2 SMNVEV (reference sequence). Unmatched junction bases numbered 11, after V lost 5 bases and J lost 7 bases. Here the CDR3 DNA reads TGTGCCAGCAGTCGGCCGGGACAGGGGAGTGGAGAGCAGTACTTC. This encodes CASSRPGQGSGEQYF.

This clone was seen a handful of times. The rearrangement links TRBV19 to TRBJ1-2, with 11 positions matching TRBD1. Per the germline V gene, CDR1 is LNHDA and CDR2 is SQIVND (reference sequence). The J segment lost 2 bases and the V segment lost 6 bases, leaving 2 bases of the junction unmatched. CDR3 length: 14 residues. In DNA form, the CDR3 reads TGTGCCAGTAGCCGGACAGGGGGCAACTATGGCTACACCTTC. It translates to CASSRTGGNYGYTF.

The rearrangement joins TRBV5-1 to TRBJ1-1; D not certain. Trimming pared 4 bases from V and 5 bases from J, leaving 18 bases between. CDR3 length: 15 residues. Germline V gene lookup returns CDR1 SGHRS and CDR2 YFSETQ. In nucleotides, the CDR3 is TGCGCCAGCAGCCAAGGAGCGGCCGGGGAAACTGAAGCTTTCTTT. Encoded protein: CASSQGAAGETEAFF.

CDR3 sequence: CSVWDLKGYTF. The CDR3 region has the DNA TGCAGCGTTTGGGACTTGAAGGGCTACACCTTC. This rearrangement joins TRBV29-1 to TRBJ1-2, with D perhaps matching TRBD1 (5 bases). This CDR3 is built from 11 residues. V was shortened by 5 bases and J by 8 bases, with 12 bases between the two germline ends. The germline gives CDR1 SQVTM, CDR2 ANQGSEA. Complete variable domain (other parts from reference TRBV29-1 and TRBJ1-2): SAVISQKPSRDICQRGTSLTIQCQVDSQVTMMFWYRQQPGQSLTLIATANQGSEATYESGFVIDKFPISRPNLTFSTLTVSNMSPEDSSIYLCSVWDLKGYTFGSGTRLTVV.

V is TRBV7-2 and J is TRBJ1-5, with no clear D. V lost 5 bases to trimming and J lost 6 bases, with 11 bases between them. Germline CDR1 and CDR2: SGHTA and FQGNSA. The CDR3 is 13 amino acids. CDR3 region: CASSPLDGQPQHF. The CDR3, as DNA: TGTGCCAGCAGCCCACTGGACGGTCAGCCCCAGCATTTT.

This chain links TRBV29-1 with TRBJ1-1, with D perhaps matching TRBD1 (6 bases). This CDR3 comprises 13 residues. Germline CDR1 and CDR2: SQVTM and ANQGSEA. The CDR3 coding sequence is TGCAGTGTCTTCACAGGGACGCGGACTGAAGCTTTCTTT. This translates into CSVFTGTRTEAFF.

The chain employs TRBV7-9 and TRBJ2-2; possibly TRBD2 for D (5 bases). Germline CDR1 and CDR2: SEHNR and FQNEAQ (reference sequence). This CDR3 has 16 amino acids. Trimming took off 1 base at V and 0 bases at J, with 9 bases between the two ends. CDR3 sequence (DNA): TGTGCCAGCAGCTTAGGCTCGGGGTCGAACACCGGGGAGCTGTTTTTT. Translation gives CASSLGSGSNTGELFF.

CDR3 residues: CASSFAPRWSSYNEQFF. In DNA, the CDR3 is TGTGCCAGCAGTTTCGCTCCCCGGTGGAGCTCCTACAATGAGCAGTTCTTC. V and J are TRBV28 and TRBJ2-1; D is unclear. V was cut by 3 bases and J by 0 bases, with 15 bases left in between. CDR1 and CDR2 (germline): MDHEN, SYDVKM. CDR3 length: 17 residues.

The chain recombines TRBV5-1 with TRBJ2-7; 7 bases are a match to TRBD2. CDR1 and CDR2 (germline): SGHRS, YFSETQ. V lost 1 base and J lost 5; bases outside the gene matches: 9. CDR3 length: 15 residues. This CDR3 reads CASSLNQGGINEQYF. The CDR3 nucleotides read TGCGCCAGCAGCTTGAATCAGGGAGGGATAAACGAGCAGTACTTC. The full variable domain, rest sourced from reference TRBV5-1 and TRBJ2-7, is KAGVTQTPRYLIKTRGQQVTLSCSPISGHRSVSWYQQTPGQGLQFLFEYFSETQRNKGNFPGRFSGRQFSNSRSEMNVSTLELGDSALYLCASSLNQGGINEQYFGPGTRLTVT.

CDR3 DNA: TGTGCCAGCAGCCTGGACTCAGCGATCTCCTACAATGAGCAGTTCTTC. Protein: CASSLDSAISYNEQFF. This chain uses TRBV11-3 with TRBJ2-1, with a possible D match to TRBD2 (5 bases). V was trimmed by 5 bases and J by 0 bases, leaving 14 bases between them. Germline CDR1 and CDR2: SGHNT and YENEEA. The CDR3 loop spans 16 amino acids.

The CDR3 sequence is CASSFYRNTEAFF. The CDR3 DNA reads TGTGCCAGCAGCTTCTACAGGAACACTGAAGCTTTCTTT. The chain employs TRBV5-6 and TRBJ1-1; no reliable D call. The CDR3 covers 13 residues. Germline lookup yields CDR1 SGHDT and CDR2 YYEEEE. V was cut by 2 bases and J by 1 base, with 6 bases left in between.

The rearrangement joins TRBV7-2 to TRBJ2-1; TRBD1 aligns across 7 bases. This CDR3 comprises 15 residues. Germline V CDR1 and CDR2: SGHTA, FQGNSA. The V and J ends lost 4 bases and 4 bases, in that order; junction bases with no gene match: 7. The DNA for the CDR3 is TGTGCCAGCAGCTCTAGGGACAGAAATTACAATGAGCAGTTCTTC. This sequence encodes CASSSRDRNYNEQFF.

The V and J genes are TRBV18 and TRBJ2-7; TRBD2 might be the D (6 bases). The CDR3 length is 17 residues. The V gene's germline CDR1 is KGHSH and CDR2 LQKENI. The V end lost 5 bases, the J end lost 3 bases, and 23 bases lay between the germline ends. CDR3 in amino acids: CASSTAAVAGPFYEQYF. CDR3 in DNA: TGTGCCAGCTCAACTGCAGCCGTGGCGGGGCCGTTCTACGAGCAGTACTTC.

This rearrangement joins TRBV4-2 to TRBJ1-4, with D perhaps TRBD1 (5 bases). V was clipped by 4 bases and J by 10 bases, with 16 bases between them. The germline CDR1 and CDR2 sequences are LGHNA and YNFKEQ. The CDR3 has 14 amino acids. CDR3 nucleotides: TGTGCCAGCAGCCCGGGACCGGACATGGGAAAACTGTTTTTT. Its translation: CASSPGPDMGKLFF.

CDR3 nucleotide sequence: TGTGCCAGCAGTATCCTCGACGGGTACTCCTACGAGCAGTACTTC. This codes for CASSILDGYSYEQYF. The V and J genes are TRBV7-9 and TRBJ2-7, with D hard to call. Trimming removed 6 bases from V and 0 bases from J, with 15 bases in between. This CDR3 is built from 15 residues. Germline CDR1 reads SEHNR; CDR2 reads FQNEAQ (reference sequence).

The chain couples TRBV5-6 to TRBJ2-1; 8 positions agree with TRBD2. The CDR3 is 17 residues long. The germline V gene has CDR1 SGHDT and CDR2 YYEEEE. The V gene end was trimmed by 4 bases and the J gene end by 6 bases; junction bases not matched to a gene: 15. The CDR3 loop is CASSQPAGREGGNEQFF. CDR3 nucleotides: TGTGCCAGCAGCCAACCGGCCGGGAGGGAGGGAGGCAATGAGCAGTTCTTC. Full variable domain (outside the CDR3, taken from reference TRBV5-6 and TRBJ2-1): DAGVTQSPTHLIKTRGQQVTLRCSPKSGHDTVSWYQQALGQGPQFIFQYYEEEERQRGNFPDRFSGHQFPNYSSELNVNALLLGDSALYLCASSQPAGREGGNEQFFGPGTRLTVL.

The rearrangement links TRBV4-1 to TRBJ1-2; a weak D match, TRBD1 (6 bases). The germline V and J ends were trimmed by 2 bases and 6 bases, with 13 bases remaining between them. Germline CDR1 is MGHRA and CDR2 is YSYEKL. The CDR3 has 14 residues. Here the CDR3 reads CASSQPRQGHGYTF. In nucleotides, the CDR3 is TGCGCCAGCAGCCAACCTAGGCAGGGGCATGGCTACACCTTC.

V and J are TRBV15 and TRBJ2-5, with 8 bases aligning to TRBD2. The germline gives CDR1 LNHNV, CDR2 YYDKDF (reference sequence). The CDR3 loop spans 14 amino acids. V shed 6 bases and J 0 bases; nucleotides not matched to a gene: 3. The CDR3 here is CATRGGGNQETQYF. The CDR3 DNA reads TGTGCCACCAGGGGCGGGGGGAACCAAGAGACCCAGTACTTC. The full variable domain, its missing parts supplied by reference TRBV15 and TRBJ2-5, is DAMVIQNPRYQVTQFGKPVTLSCSQTLNHNVMYWYQQKSSQAPKLLFHYYDKDFNNEADTPDNFQSRRPNTSFCFLDIRSPGLGDTAMYLCATRGGGNQETQYFGPGTRLLVL.

The V call is TRBV30, the J call TRBJ2-5; possible D gene TRBD1, 6 bases. Trimming cost V 4 bases and J 1 base, with 10 bases left between them. The CDR3 covers 13 residues. Germline loops: CDR1 GTSNPN, CDR2 SVGIG (reference sequence). Here the CDR3 DNA reads TGTGCCTGGACCGGACAGCGCCAAGAGACCCAGTACTTC. It is translated as CAWTGQRQETQYF.

This chain uses TRBV5-5 with TRBJ2-7; TRBD1 is a possible D gene (6 bases). V was trimmed by 1 base and J by 2 bases, leaving 10 bases between them. The CDR3 is 14 residues long. Germline V gene lookup returns CDR1 SGHKS and CDR2 YYEKEE (reference sequence). The CDR3: CASSLQGLAYEQYF. CDR3 nucleotides: TGTGCCAGCAGCTTGCAGGGGTTAGCCTACGAGCAGTACTTC.

Only a few counts were recorded for this clone. The chain couples TRBV10-3 to TRBJ1-6; D remains ambiguous. CDR3 length: 15 residues. Germline-derived CDR1 and CDR2 are ENHRY and SYGVKD. V lost 2 bases to trimming and J lost 7 bases, with 12 bases between them. CDR3 loop: CAISEQRADNSPLHF. CDR3 nucleotides: TGTGCCATCAGTGAGCAGAGGGCTGACAATTCACCCCTCCACTTT.

This chain joins TRBV7-9 and TRBJ2-7; no reliable D call. The CDR3 sequence is 12 residues long. Germline V gene data show CDR1 as SEHNR and CDR2 as FQNEAQ (reference sequence). Trimming removed 6 bases from V and 2 bases from J, with 8 bases in between. The CDR3 loop reads CASSTWAYEQYF. In DNA, the CDR3 is TGTGCCAGCAGTACATGGGCCTACGAGCAGTACTTC.

This clone was seen more than once but under ten times. This chain uses TRBV6-5 with TRBJ2-1, with 8 bases identical to TRBD2. This CDR3 comprises 13 residues. J lost 1 base, V lost 8 bases, and 1 base had no gene match. CDR1 and CDR2 (germline): MNHEY, SVGAGI. CDR3 sequence (DNA): TGTGCCAGCCGGGAGGGATCCTACAATGAGCAGTTCTTC. Its protein product is CASREGSYNEQFF.